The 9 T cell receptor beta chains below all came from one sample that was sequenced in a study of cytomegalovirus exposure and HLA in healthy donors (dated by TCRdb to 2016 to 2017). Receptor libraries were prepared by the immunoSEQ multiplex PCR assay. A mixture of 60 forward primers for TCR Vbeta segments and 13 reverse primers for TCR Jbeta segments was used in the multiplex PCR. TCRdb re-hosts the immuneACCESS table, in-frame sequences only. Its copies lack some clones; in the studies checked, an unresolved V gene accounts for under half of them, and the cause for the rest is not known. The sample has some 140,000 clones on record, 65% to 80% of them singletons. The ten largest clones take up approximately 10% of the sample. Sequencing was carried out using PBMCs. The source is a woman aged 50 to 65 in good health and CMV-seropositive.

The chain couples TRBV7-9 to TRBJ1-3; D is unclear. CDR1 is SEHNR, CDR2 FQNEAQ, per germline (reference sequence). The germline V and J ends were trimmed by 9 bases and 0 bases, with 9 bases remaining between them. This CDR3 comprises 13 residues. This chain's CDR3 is CASSTTSGNTIYF. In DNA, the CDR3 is TGTGCCAGTTCTACCACCTCTGGAAACACCATATATTTT.

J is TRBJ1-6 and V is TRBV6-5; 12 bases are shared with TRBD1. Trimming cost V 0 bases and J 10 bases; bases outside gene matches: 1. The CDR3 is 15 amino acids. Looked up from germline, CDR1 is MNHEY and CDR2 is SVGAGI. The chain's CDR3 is CASSYSGTGGSPLHF. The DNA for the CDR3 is TGTGCCAGCAGTTACTCGGGGACAGGGGGCTCACCCCTCCACTTT.

The CDR3 coding sequence is TGTGCCAGCAGCTTAGAACAGGGGGGGATGAACACTGAAGCTTTCTTT. Translation: CASSLEQGGMNTEAFF. This chain joins TRBV7-6 and TRBJ1-1; 8 positions match TRBD1. This CDR3 is built from 16 residues. V lost 1 base to trimming and J lost 0 bases; unmatched junction nucleotides: 4. Germline assignment: CDR1 SGHVS and CDR2 FNYEAQ.

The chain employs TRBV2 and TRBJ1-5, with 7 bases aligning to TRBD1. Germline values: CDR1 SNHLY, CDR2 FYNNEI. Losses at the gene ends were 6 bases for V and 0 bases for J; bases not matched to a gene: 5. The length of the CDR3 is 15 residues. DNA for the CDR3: TGTGCCAGCAGGGAGGACAGGTATAGCAATCAGCCCCAGCATTTT. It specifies CASREDRYSNQPQHF.

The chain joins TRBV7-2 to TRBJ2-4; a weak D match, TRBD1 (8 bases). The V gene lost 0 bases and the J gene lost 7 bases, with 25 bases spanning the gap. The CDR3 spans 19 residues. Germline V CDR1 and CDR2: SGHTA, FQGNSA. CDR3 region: CASSLAGGAGTGHWNIQYF. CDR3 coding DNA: TGTGCCAGCAGCTTAGCGGGGGGGGCGGGGACAGGTCACTGGAACATTCAGTACTTC.

The CDR3 here is CASIHGGAYNYGYTF. CDR3 coding DNA: TGTGCCAGCATCCACGGCGGAGCTTACAACTATGGCTACACCTTC. V usage is TRBV2 and J usage is TRBJ1-2; no reliable D call. Germline CDR1 and CDR2: SNHLY and FYNNEI. The CDR3 length is 15 residues. The V gene lost 7 bases and the J gene lost 2 bases, with 17 bases spanning the gap.

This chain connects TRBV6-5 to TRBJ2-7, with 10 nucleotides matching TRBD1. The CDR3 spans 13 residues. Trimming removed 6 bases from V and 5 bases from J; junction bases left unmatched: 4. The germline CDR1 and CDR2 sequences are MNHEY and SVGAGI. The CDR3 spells CASRRGTGDEQYF. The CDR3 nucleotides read TGTGCCAGCAGACGAGGGACAGGGGACGAGCAGTACTTC.

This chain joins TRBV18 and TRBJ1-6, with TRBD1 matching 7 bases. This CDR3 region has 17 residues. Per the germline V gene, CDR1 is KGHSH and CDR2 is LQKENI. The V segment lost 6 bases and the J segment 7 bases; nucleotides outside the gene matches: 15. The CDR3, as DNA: TGTGCCAGCTCTCCAGGTTTGACAGGGACCCTCAATTCACCCCTCCACTTT. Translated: CASSPGLTGTLNSPLHF.

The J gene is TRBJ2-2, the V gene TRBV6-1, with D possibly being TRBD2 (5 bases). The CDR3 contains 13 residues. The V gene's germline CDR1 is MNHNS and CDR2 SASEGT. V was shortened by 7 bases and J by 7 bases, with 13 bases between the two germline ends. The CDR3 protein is CASTLERGGELFF. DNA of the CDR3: TGTGCCAGCACCTTGGAACGGGGCGGGGAGCTGTTTTTT.